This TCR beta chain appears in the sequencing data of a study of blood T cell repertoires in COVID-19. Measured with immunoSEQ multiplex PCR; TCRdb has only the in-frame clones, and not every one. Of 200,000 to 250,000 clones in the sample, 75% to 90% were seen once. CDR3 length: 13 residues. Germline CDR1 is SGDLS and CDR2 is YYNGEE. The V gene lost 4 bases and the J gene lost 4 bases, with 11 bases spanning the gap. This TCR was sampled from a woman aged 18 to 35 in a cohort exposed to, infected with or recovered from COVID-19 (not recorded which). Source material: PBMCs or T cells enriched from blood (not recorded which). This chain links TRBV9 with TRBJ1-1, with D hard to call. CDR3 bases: TGTGCCAGCAGCTTCCGGGTCGGCACTGAAGCTTTCTTT. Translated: CASSFRVGTEAFF.